The 24 T cell receptor beta chains in this list originate from one sample, sequenced in a study of Ad26.COV2.S vaccination and SARS-CoV-2 variants. The table came from immunoSEQ multiplex PCR; TCRdb's copy has only in-frame clones and leaves some out. The sample includes some 390,000 clones, approximately 90% of them seen just once. As to treatment: some 19 received Ad26.COV2.S at low or high dose, single or two shots; about 5 received placebo; per-sample allocation not given. Day 63 after the first vaccine or placebo injection was the time point for sampling. Sequenced material: peripheral blood, taken in a trial of Ad26.COV2.S vaccine versus placebo. The origin of the receptors is a person aged 18-65 years who received the Ad26.COV2.S COVID-19 vaccine or a placebo.

V gene TRBV4-1 combines with J gene TRBJ1-1, with no clear D. The V end was cut by 0 bases, the J end by 0 bases, with 5 bases between. CDR3 length equals 14 residues. Looked up from germline, CDR1 is MGHRA and CDR2 is YSYEKL. DNA for the CDR3: TGCGCCAGCAGCCAAGACCCAGTGAACACTGAAGCTTTCTTT. Translated: CASSQDPVNTEAFF.

The chain has TRBV27 and TRBJ1-2, with 7 nucleotides matching TRBD1. Germline assignment: CDR1 MNHEY and CDR2 SMNVEV (reference sequence). CDR3 size: 15 residues. After removal of 3 bases from V and 0 bases from J, the junction contained 4 bases not matched to a gene. The CDR3 reads CASSFDRETNYGYTF. As DNA, the CDR3 is TGTGCCAGCAGTTTTGACAGGGAGACTAACTATGGCTACACCTTC.

This clone was found a few times. The chain joins TRBV19 to TRBJ2-7; TRBD2 is a possible D gene (7 bases). This CDR3 has 14 amino acids. Germline assignment: CDR1 LNHDA and CDR2 SQIVND (reference sequence). Trimming cost V 10 bases and J 2 bases, with 18 bases left between them. CDR3 nucleotides: TGTGCCAACCGACGGGGGGCACCCCCCTACGAGCAGTACTTC. It translates to CANRRGAPPYEQYF.

The V and J genes are TRBV19 and TRBJ1-5, with 8 bases aligning to TRBD1. The CDR3 consists of 11 residues. The germline V gene encodes CDR1 LNHDA and CDR2 SQIVND (reference sequence). V trimming: 11 bases; J trimming: 6 bases; junction bases outside the gene matches: 3. CDR3 sequence: CAGGQAQPQHF. The CDR3 nucleotides are TGTGCCGGGGGACAGGCTCAGCCCCAGCATTTT.

V usage is TRBV19 and J usage is TRBJ1-5, with 8 bases fitting TRBD1. CDR3 length: 13 residues. The J segment lost 5 bases and the V segment lost 6 bases, leaving 3 bases of the junction unmatched. In germline, CDR1 is LNHDA, CDR2 SQIVND (reference sequence). The CDR3 loop is CASRDRGHQPQHF. In nucleotides, the CDR3 is TGTGCCAGTAGAGACAGGGGCCATCAGCCCCAGCATTTT.

The rearrangement joins TRBV4-2 to TRBJ2-2; 10 bases are a match to TRBD2. The V gene's germline CDR1 is LGHNA and CDR2 YNFKEQ. The CDR3 contains 18 residues. V was pared by 1 base and J by 5 bases, with 10 bases of the junction left unmatched. CDR3 sequence (DNA): TGTGCCAGCAGCCAAGCTCCGGAGGGACTAGCGAGTACCGGGGAGCTGTTTTTT. It codes for CASSQAPEGLASTGELFF.

This chain links TRBV7-8 with TRBJ1-5, with D unresolved. V shed 1 base and J shed 0 bases, with 13 bases lying between them. Germline CDR1 is SGHVS and CDR2 is FQNEAQ. This CDR3 is 17 amino acids long. CDR3 sequence reads: CASSLGQLFNSNQPQHF. In DNA form, the CDR3 reads TGTGCCAGCAGCTTAGGCCAGCTCTTTAATAGCAATCAGCCCCAGCATTTT.

The J gene is TRBJ1-1, the V gene TRBV15; D not certain. Germline values: CDR1 LNHNV, CDR2 YYDKDF (reference sequence). The CDR3 has 12 residues. Trimming pared 0 bases from V and 7 bases from J, leaving 6 bases between. In nucleotides, the CDR3 is TGTGCCACCAGCAGAGATGGAGTTGAAGCTTTCTTT. Protein sequence: CATSRDGVEAFF.

The chain carries TRBV6-5 and TRBJ2-5; the D gene is possibly TRBD1 (5 bases). The CDR3 runs 13 residues. The V and J ends lost 7 bases and 4 bases respectively, with 13 bases between them. Germline V CDR1 and CDR2: MNHEY, SVGAGI. CDR3 coding DNA: TGTGCCAGCAAGGGGAATGTAAGAGAGACCCAGTACTTC. It codes for CASKGNVRETQYF.

The V gene is TRBV28, the J gene TRBJ2-5; 8 bases line up with TRBD1. Germline CDR1 reads MDHEN; CDR2 reads SYDVKM. The J segment lost 5 bases and the V segment lost 5 bases, leaving 19 bases of the junction unmatched. The CDR3 has 18 amino acids. CDR3 loop: CASSLSRGLGTLGETQYF. The CDR3 DNA reads as TGTGCCAGCAGTCTCTCCAGGGGGCTGGGGACATTAGGGGAGACCCAGTACTTC.

The rearrangement joins TRBV6-6 to TRBJ2-7; the match to TRBD2 covers 7 bases. This CDR3 is built from 15 residues. V was clipped by 2 bases and J by 3 bases; unmatched bases: 7. Germline V gene data show CDR1 as MNHNY and CDR2 as SVGAGI (reference sequence). The CDR3 sequence is CASSYPPGGGYEQYF. In DNA, the CDR3 is TGTGCCAGCAGTTACCCTCCGGGCGGGGGCTACGAGCAGTACTTC.

The chain is built from TRBV23-1 and TRBJ1-1; unclear D gene. TRBV23-1 is identified as an open reading frame with a role that is uncertain. Deletions cut 8 bases from V and 1 base from J, with 11 bases between. The CDR3 contains 13 residues. CDR3 sequence reads: CASSRISNTEAFF. CDR3 DNA: TGCGCCAGCTCTAGGATTTCGAACACTGAAGCTTTCTTT.

The chain recombines TRBV27 with TRBJ2-2; D is ambiguous. The germline V gene encodes CDR1 MNHEY and CDR2 SMNVEV (reference sequence). CDR3 size: 14 residues. V lost 6 bases and J 5 bases, leaving 13 bases between the germline ends. CDR3 loop: CASRERSQTGELFF. The CDR3 DNA is TGTGCCAGCAGAGAGCGTAGTCAAACCGGGGAGCTGTTTTTT.

The rearrangement links TRBV10-3 to TRBJ2-1; 8 bases agree with TRBD2. CDR1 ENHRY and CDR2 SYGVKD come from the germline V gene. The V segment lost 9 bases and the J segment 4 bases; nucleotides outside the gene matches: 14. CDR3 size: 16 residues. The CDR3 reads CAMLKIGTGGYNEQFF. The CDR3 nucleotides are TGTGCCATGCTAAAGATCGGTACGGGGGGGTACAATGAGCAGTTCTTC.

The chain combines TRBV4-3 with TRBJ1-1, with D perhaps TRBD1 (6 bases). Germline CDR1 reads LGHNA; CDR2 reads YSLEER. Trimming took off 0 bases at V and 1 base at J, with 18 bases between the two ends. This CDR3 has 18 amino acids. The CDR3 region is CASSQESGTQKRNTEAFF. In DNA, the CDR3 is TGCGCCAGCAGCCAAGAATCGGGGACACAAAAGCGGAACACTGAAGCTTTCTTT.

This clone was recorded a few times. This chain joins TRBV7-6 and TRBJ2-1, with a weak D call TRBD1 (6 bases). V lost 2 bases and J lost 7, with 15 bases in between. Germline-derived CDR1 and CDR2 are SGHVS and FNYEAQ. CDR3 size: 15 residues. The DNA for the CDR3 is TGTGCCAGCAGCTTAATGGTAGGGGGTGTTAATGAGCAGTTCTTC. Protein product: CASSLMVGGVNEQFF.

V and J are TRBV7-8 and TRBJ2-7; D unclear. The germline CDR1 and CDR2 sequences are SGHVS and FQNEAQ. V lost 5 bases, J lost 3 bases, and 20 bases lay in between. This CDR3 region has 16 residues. The CDR3 reads CASSLRPRSPLYEQYF. The CDR3 DNA reads as TGTGCCAGCAGCCTGAGACCCAGAAGTCCTCTCTACGAGCAGTACTTC.

The J gene is TRBJ2-7, the V gene TRBV10-1; 9 nucleotides align to TRBD1. CDR1 is WNHNN, CDR2 SYGVQD, per germline (reference sequence). V lost 6 bases to trimming and J lost 5 bases; unmatched junction nucleotides: 8. The CDR3 covers 14 residues. CDR3 in amino acids: CASRRDRGKDEQYF. CDR3 nucleotides: TGCGCCAGCAGACGAGACAGGGGGAAGGACGAGCAGTACTTC.

The V call is TRBV3-1 (or the pseudogene TRBV3-2), the J call TRBJ2-2; 9 bases are a match to TRBD1. The V and J ends lost 3 bases and 5 bases, in that order; junction bases with no gene match: 7. Germline-derived CDR1 and CDR2 are LGHDT and YNNKEL (reference sequence). The CDR3 runs to 16 residues. The CDR3 bases are TGTGCCAGCAGCCATAGCCGGGACAGGGCAACCGGGGAGCTGTTTTTT. This codes for CASSHSRDRATGELFF.

This chain uses TRBV30 with TRBJ1-1; D remains unclear. Deletions cut 5 bases from V and 4 bases from J, with 11 bases between. Germline lookup yields CDR1 GTSNPN and CDR2 SVGIG (reference sequence). This CDR3 region has 12 residues. The CDR3 DNA follows: TGTGCCTGGGATACAGAGTTCACTGAAGCTTTCTTT. Translated, it gives CAWDTEFTEAFF.

The chain uses TRBV6-5 and TRBJ2-3; D might be TRBD1 or TRBD2, each matching 5 bases. The CDR3 extends over 14 amino acids. Trimming left V 8 bases short and J 4 bases short, with 16 bases between. Germline loops: CDR1 MNHEY, CDR2 SVGAGI. The CDR3, as DNA: TGTGCCAGCCGGGACCAAGGGATCCCAGATACGCAGTATTTT. As protein: CASRDQGIPDTQYF.

The V and J genes are TRBV27 and TRBJ2-6; 11 positions agree with TRBD1. Germline V lookup: CDR1 MNHEY, CDR2 SMNVEV (reference sequence). The CDR3 totals 18 residues. V lost 5 bases and J lost 4; bases outside the gene matches: 10. The CDR3 bases are TGTGCCAGCAGTCTCTCTGGACAGGGGGCATTGGGGGCCAACGTCCTGACTTTC. Translating gives CASSLSGQGALGANVLTF.

The V and J genes are TRBV7-6 and TRBJ1-1, with D maybe TRBD1 (5 bases). Trimming took 0 bases from V and 1 from J, leaving 9 bases between them. The CDR3 covers 15 residues. The germline V gene encodes CDR1 SGHVS and CDR2 FNYEAQ. The CDR3 protein is CASSLADSKNTEAFF. The DNA of the CDR3 is TGTGCCAGCAGCTTAGCAGACAGTAAGAACACTGAAGCTTTCTTT.

This chain joins TRBV2 and TRBJ2-5, with D perhaps being TRBD1 or TRBD2 (5 bases each). The germline CDR1 and CDR2 sequences are SNHLY and FYNNEI. This CDR3 is built from 16 residues. With 6 bases removed from V and 0 bases from J, the gap between germline ends came to 17 bases. The CDR3 reads CASRGPPRRYQETQYF. The CDR3 DNA reads as TGTGCCAGCAGGGGACCTCCTAGGCGGTACCAAGAGACCCAGTACTTC.